The present TCR beta chain was sequenced within a study of T cell responses to AZD1222 COVID-19 vaccine. Study-level points and caveats: The study found vaccine-associated CD4 TCRs spanning spike, dominant at 160-218 and 743-854. Donors skewed white British and female; clonal diversity was possibly underestimated. Per reports, nearly half of all spike-specific TCRs target regions that are unmutated in variants.

Germline V gene sequence: CDR1 LNHDA, CDR2 SQIVND (reference sequence). V was shortened by 5 bases and J by 10 bases, with 12 bases between the two germline ends. There are 12 residues in the CDR3. Assay: immunoSEQ multiplex PCR; the TCRdb copy retains only in-frame clones and omits some. The data contain roughly 270,000 clones, around 93% of them seen just once; the ten biggest clones take up 0.5% to 0.65%. About this clone itself: Its antigen is unidentified.

The sequencing used peripheral blood, collected 28 days after the second AZD1222 dose. The sequence was collected from an adult who received the AZD1222 COVID-19 vaccine. This chain links TRBV19 with TRBJ2-1, with a tentative D call TRBD1 (5 bases). CDR3 coding DNA: TGTGCCAGTAGTTTGGGCGACAGCGAGCAGTTCTTC. Translated: CASSLGDSEQFF. The full variable domain, rest sourced from reference TRBV19 and TRBJ2-1, is DGGITQSPKYLFRKEGQNVTLSCEQNLNHDAMYWYRQDPGQGLRLIYYSQIVNDFQKGDIAEGYSVSREKKESFPLTVTSAQKNPTAFYLCASSLGDSEQFFGPGTRLTVL.